This record looks at one T cell receptor (beta chain) sequence and its context. This sample is part of a study of Graves' ophthalmopathy and Graves' hyperthyroidism. CDR1 and CDR2 from the germline V gene are LNHDA and SQIVND (reference sequence). The V and J ends lost 8 bases and 2 bases, in that order; junction bases with no gene match: 11. This CDR3 region has 16 residues. From RNA, the CDR3 regions of TCR beta chains were amplified and sequenced. The workflow started with a first-round RT-PCR run with HTBI primers and then moved on to a second-round multiplex PCR. TCRdb passed the multiplex PCR reads through MiXCR, listing each CDR3 protein once. Here the sample spans 900,000 to 1,200,000 distinct CDR3 sequences, approximately 35% being singletons.

The receptor was isolated from an adult man with Graves' hyperthyroidism. Sequenced input: peripheral blood or thyroid tissue (not recorded which). This sequence joins TRBV19 and TRBJ2-2, with 7 nucleotides matching TRBD1. Here the CDR3 DNA reads TGTGCCAGTCGATATAGGACAGGTGCCAACACCGGGGAGCTGTTTTTT. Protein: CASRYRTGANTGELFF.